This is a list of T cell receptor beta chains from one sample in a study of cytomegalovirus exposure and HLA in healthy donors. The data were produced by immunoSEQ multiplex PCR, yet TCRdb's version contains in-frame clones alone and is incomplete. Among about 140,000 clones listed, around three quarters were seen once. The sequencing input was PBMCs. The receptors stem from a man in his forties in good health and CMV-seropositive. Both conserved end residues are part of each CDR3. The D gene is left open where the match is weak. Size tells how often a clone was seen (once, few, many) or the class of an expanded clone, and some rows leave it out.

NA NA TRBJ2-1 TRBV4-3 CASSQDYLNEQFF TGCGCCAGCAGCCAAGATTATCTCAATGAGCAGTTCTTC
TRBD1 NA TRBJ1-5 TRBV19 CARQPLTGNQPQHF TGTGCCAGGCAACCCTTGACAGGGAATCAGCCCCAGCATTTT
TRBD1 NA TRBJ1-2 TRBV9 CASSAGDRRNYGYTF TGTGCCAGCAGCGCCGGGGACAGAAGAAACTATGGCTACACCTTC
TRBD1 NA TRBJ2-7 TRBV15 CATSPREGAGGRIYEQYF TGTGCCACCAGCCCAAGAGAGGGGGCAGGGGGACGGATCTACGAGCAGTACTTC
TRBD1 NA TRBJ1-5 TRBV30 CAWSRGRGNQPQHF TGTGCCTGGAGTAGGGGGCGAGGCAATCAGCCCCAGCATTTT
NA once TRBJ2-7 TRBV6-1 CAITGTPNPYGEYF TGTGCCATCACCGGGACACCGAACCCCTACGGAGAGTACTTC
NA NA TRBJ1-1 TRBV10-3 CAISPSGNTEAFF TGTGCCATCAGCCCATCAGGGAACACTGAAGCTTTCTTT
NA NA TRBJ1-2 TRBV4-2 CASSQESRTNYGYTF TGTGCCAGCAGCCAAGAGAGTAGAACTAACTATGGCTACACCTTC
NA NA TRBJ2-7 TRBV2 CASSGETAAGSEQYF TGTGCCAGCAGTGGAGAGACAGCCGCCGGAAGCGAGCAGTACTTC
NA NA TRBJ1-1 TRBV29-1 CSVLRGRDTEAFF TGCAGCGTTCTCCGGGGTAGGGACACTGAAGCTTTCTTT
NA NA TRBJ1-5 TRBV5-4 CASSFGGAGQPQHF TGTGCCAGCAGCTTTGGGGGGGCGGGACAGCCCCAGCATTTT
TRBD2 NA TRBJ2-7 TRBV25-1 CASGAAGDLYEQYF TGTGCCAGCGGGGCGGCGGGAGACCTCTACGAGCAGTACTTC
NA once TRBJ1-2 TRBV7-9 CASSALRIGYTF TGTGCCAGCAGCGCACTAAGGATTGGCTACACCTTC
NA NA TRBJ2-3 TRBV5-1 CASSSSPGSGLSTDTQYF TGCGCCAGCAGCTCTTCTCCCGGAAGCGGGCTTAGCACAGATACGCAGTATTTT
TRBD2 NA TRBJ2-7 TRBV18 CASSRRLAGVVGTYEQYF TGTGCCAGCTCACGGAGACTAGCGGGTGTAGTAGGAACCTACGAGCAGTACTTC
NA NA TRBJ1-5 TRBV6-1 CASSVDTVKSNQPQHF TGTGCCAGCAGTGTAGATACAGTCAAAAGCAATCAGCCCCAGCATTTT
NA NA TRBJ1-1 TRBV6-5 CASSYQGGFTNTEAFF TGTGCCAGCAGTTACCAGGGAGGTTTTACCAACACTGAAGCTTTCTTT
NA NA TRBJ2-1 TRBV28 CASTLPRRGPTRGSYNEQFF TGTGCCAGCACCCTTCCCCGCAGGGGACCCACTCGGGGCTCCTACAATGAGCAGTTCTTC
NA NA TRBJ2-1 TRBV6-6 CASRFRGMGEQFF TGTGCCAGCAGATTTAGGGGGATGGGTGAGCAGTTCTTC
TRBD2 NA TRBJ2-3 TRBV7-8 CASSYPGGGTDTQYF TGTGCCAGCAGCTATCCGGGGGGGGGCACAGATACGCAGTATTTT
NA NA TRBJ1-1 TRBV4-3 CASSQDSGGWNTEAFF TGCGCCAGCAGCCAAGACTCGGGGGGCTGGAACACTGAAGCTTTCTTT
NA NA TRBJ1-1 TRBV29-1 CSARRGNTEAFF TGCAGCGCCCGCCGGGGGAACACTGAAGCTTTCTTT
TRBD1 NA TRBJ1-1 TRBV29-1 CSVAKGGFTEAFF TGCAGCGTTGCGAAAGGGGGCTTCACTGAAGCTTTCTTT
NA few TRBJ2-7 TRBV6-5 CASSPRGGYEQYF TGTGCCAGCAGTCCGAGGGGGGGCTACGAGCAGTACTTC
TRBD1 NA TRBJ1-1 TRBV6-5 CASNRDSGTEAFF TGTGCCAGCAATAGGGACAGTGGTACTGAAGCTTTCTTT
NA NA TRBJ2-7 TRBV5-6 CASSLGPFSSYEQYF TGTGCCAGCAGCTTGGGGCCATTCAGCTCCTACGAGCAGTACTTC
NA NA TRBJ1-5 TRBV7-9 CASSLIGDQPQHF TGTGCCAGCAGCTTAATAGGGGATCAGCCCCAGCATTTT
NA NA TRBJ1-1 TRBV5-6 CASSLFRTDEVEAFF TGTGCCAGCAGCTTGTTCAGGACAGATGAGGTTGAAGCTTTCTTT
TRBD1 once TRBJ2-3 TRBV9 CASSVESGDRGYSTDTQYF TGTGCCAGCAGCGTAGAGTCAGGAGACAGGGGATATAGCACAGATACGCAGTATTTT
NA NA TRBJ2-3 TRBV5-6 CASSLLQRSTDTQYF TGTGCCAGCAGCTTGTTGCAGAGGAGCACAGATACGCAGTATTTT
TRBD2 NA TRBJ2-1 TRBV5-8 CASSLSGLAVSSYNEQFF TGTGCCAGCAGCCTCTCGGGACTAGCGGTTAGCTCCTACAATGAGCAGTTCTTC
TRBD2 once TRBJ2-3 TRBV5-1 CASSYQVAGGVDTQYF TGCGCCAGCAGCTACCAGGTGGCGGGGGGGGTAGATACGCAGTATTTT